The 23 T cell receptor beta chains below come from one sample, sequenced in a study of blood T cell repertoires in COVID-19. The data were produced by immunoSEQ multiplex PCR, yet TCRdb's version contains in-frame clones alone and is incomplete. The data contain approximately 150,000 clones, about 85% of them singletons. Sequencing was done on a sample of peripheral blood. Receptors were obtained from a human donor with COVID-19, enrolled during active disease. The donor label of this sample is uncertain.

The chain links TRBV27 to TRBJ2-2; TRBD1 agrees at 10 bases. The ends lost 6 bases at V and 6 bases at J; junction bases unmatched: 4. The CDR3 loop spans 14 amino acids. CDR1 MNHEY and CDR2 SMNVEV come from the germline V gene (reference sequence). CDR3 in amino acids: CASRGQGWPGELFF. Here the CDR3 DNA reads TGTGCCAGCAGGGGACAGGGGTGGCCCGGGGAGCTGTTTTTT.

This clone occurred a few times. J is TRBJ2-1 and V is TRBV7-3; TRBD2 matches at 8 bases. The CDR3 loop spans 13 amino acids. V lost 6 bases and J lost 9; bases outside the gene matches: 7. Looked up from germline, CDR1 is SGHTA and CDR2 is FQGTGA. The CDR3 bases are TGTGCCAGCAGTCCGGGACTAGAGGCTGAGCAGTTCTTC. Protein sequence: CASSPGLEAEQFF.

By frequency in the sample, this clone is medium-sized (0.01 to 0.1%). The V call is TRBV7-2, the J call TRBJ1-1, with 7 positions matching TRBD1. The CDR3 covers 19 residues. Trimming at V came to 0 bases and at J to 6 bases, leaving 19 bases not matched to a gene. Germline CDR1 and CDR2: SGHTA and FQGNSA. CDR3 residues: CASSLAKVPRRGRRSEAFF. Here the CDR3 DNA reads TGTGCCAGCAGCTTAGCGAAGGTCCCGAGGAGGGGGCGAAGGTCTGAAGCTTTCTTT.

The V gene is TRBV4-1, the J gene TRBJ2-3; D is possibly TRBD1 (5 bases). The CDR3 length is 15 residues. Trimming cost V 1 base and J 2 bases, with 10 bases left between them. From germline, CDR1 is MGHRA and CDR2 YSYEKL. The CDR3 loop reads CASSQVLGATDTQYF. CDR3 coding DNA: TGCGCCAGCAGCCAAGTATTAGGGGCCACAGATACGCAGTATTTT.

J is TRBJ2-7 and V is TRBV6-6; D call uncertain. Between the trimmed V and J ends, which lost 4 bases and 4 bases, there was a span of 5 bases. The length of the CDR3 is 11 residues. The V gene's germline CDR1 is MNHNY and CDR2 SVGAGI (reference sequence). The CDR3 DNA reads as TGTGCCAGCAGTTCCTTATACGAGCAGTACTTC. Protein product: CASSSLYEQYF.

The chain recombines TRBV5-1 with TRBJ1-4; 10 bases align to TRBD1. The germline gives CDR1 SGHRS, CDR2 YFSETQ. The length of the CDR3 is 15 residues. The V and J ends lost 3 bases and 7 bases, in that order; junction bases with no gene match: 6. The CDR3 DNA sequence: TGCGCCAGCAGCTCGACGACAGGGGGCTCTGAAAAACTGTTTTTT. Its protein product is CASSSTTGGSEKLFF.

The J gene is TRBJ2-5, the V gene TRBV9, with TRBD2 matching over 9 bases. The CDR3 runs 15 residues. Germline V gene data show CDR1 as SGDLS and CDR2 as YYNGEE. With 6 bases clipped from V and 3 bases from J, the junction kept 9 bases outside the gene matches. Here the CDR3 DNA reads TGTGCCAGCAACGACCCGGGACTAGCTAAAGAGACCCAGTACTTC. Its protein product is CASNDPGLAKETQYF. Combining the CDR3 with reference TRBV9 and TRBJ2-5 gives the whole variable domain DSGVTQTPKHLITATGQRVTLRCSPRSGDLSVYWYQQSLDQGLQFLIQYYNGEERAKGNILERFSAQQFPDLHSELNLSSLELGDSALYFCASNDPGLAKETQYFGPGTRLLVL.

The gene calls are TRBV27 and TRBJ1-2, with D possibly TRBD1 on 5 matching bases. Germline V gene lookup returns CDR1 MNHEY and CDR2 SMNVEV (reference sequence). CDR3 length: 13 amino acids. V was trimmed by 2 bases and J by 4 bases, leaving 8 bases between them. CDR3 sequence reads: CASSLHGGYGYTF. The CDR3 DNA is TGTGCCAGCAGTTTACACGGGGGCTATGGCTACACCTTC.

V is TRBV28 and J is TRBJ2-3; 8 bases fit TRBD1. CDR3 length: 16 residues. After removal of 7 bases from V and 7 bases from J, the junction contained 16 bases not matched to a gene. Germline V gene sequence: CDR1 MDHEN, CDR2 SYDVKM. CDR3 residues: CASTLSGDRGGNTQYF. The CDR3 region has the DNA TGTGCCAGCACCCTCTCCGGAGACAGGGGAGGCAATACGCAGTATTTT.

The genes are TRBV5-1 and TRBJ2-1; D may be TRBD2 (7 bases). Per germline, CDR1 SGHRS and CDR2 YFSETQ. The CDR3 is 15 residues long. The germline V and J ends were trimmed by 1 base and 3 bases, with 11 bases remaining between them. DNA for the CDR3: TGCGCCAGCAGCTTGAAAGGGGGGGACTACAATGAGCAGTTCTTC. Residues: CASSLKGGDYNEQFF. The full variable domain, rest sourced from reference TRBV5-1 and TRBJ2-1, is KAGVTQTPRYLIKTRGQQVTLSCSPISGHRSVSWYQQTPGQGLQFLFEYFSETQRNKGNFPGRFSGRQFSNSRSEMNVSTLELGDSALYLCASSLKGGDYNEQFFGPGTRLTVL.

This CDR3 is CASSVFPGTGNTGELFF. DNA of the CDR3: TGTGCCAGCAGTGTTTTTCCCGGGACAGGTAACACCGGGGAGCTGTTTTTT. The rearrangement links TRBV6-1 to TRBJ2-2; 8 bases match TRBD1. Unmatched junction bases numbered 9, after V lost 4 bases and J lost 2 bases. Germline V gene data show CDR1 as MNHNS and CDR2 as SASEGT. CDR3 size: 17 residues.

The CDR3: CASSPTSGTENEQFF. CDR3 DNA sequence: TGTGCCAGCTCCCCAACTAGCGGAACCGAAAATGAGCAGTTCTTC. The chain couples TRBV18 to TRBJ2-1; 8 bases map to TRBD2. The CDR3 is 15 amino acids. Trimming at V came to 6 bases and at J to 7 bases, leaving 11 bases not matched to a gene. The germline gives CDR1 KGHSH, CDR2 LQKENI.

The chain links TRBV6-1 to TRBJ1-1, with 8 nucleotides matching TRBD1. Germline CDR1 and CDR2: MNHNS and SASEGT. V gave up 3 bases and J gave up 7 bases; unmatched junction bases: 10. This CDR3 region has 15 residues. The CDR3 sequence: CASSDNQGALDEAFF. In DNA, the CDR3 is TGTGCCAGCAGTGACAATCAGGGGGCGCTTGATGAAGCTTTCTTT.

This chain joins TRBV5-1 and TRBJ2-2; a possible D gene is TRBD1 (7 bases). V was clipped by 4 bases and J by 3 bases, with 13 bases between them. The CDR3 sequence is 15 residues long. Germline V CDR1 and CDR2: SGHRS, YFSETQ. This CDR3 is CASSGDRDYTGELFF. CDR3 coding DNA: TGCGCCAGCAGCGGTGACAGGGACTACACCGGGGAGCTGTTTTTT.

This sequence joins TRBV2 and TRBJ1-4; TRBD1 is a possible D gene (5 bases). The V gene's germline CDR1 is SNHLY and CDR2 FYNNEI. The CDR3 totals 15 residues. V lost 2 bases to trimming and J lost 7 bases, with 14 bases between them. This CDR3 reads CASSENGREGEKLFF. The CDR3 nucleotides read TGTGCCAGCAGTGAAAATGGCAGGGAAGGTGAAAAACTGTTTTTT.

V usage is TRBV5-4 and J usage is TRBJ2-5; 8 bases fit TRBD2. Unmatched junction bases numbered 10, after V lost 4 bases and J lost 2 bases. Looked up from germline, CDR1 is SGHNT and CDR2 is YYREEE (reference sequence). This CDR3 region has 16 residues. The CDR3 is CASSPDPGLGQETQYF. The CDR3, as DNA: TGTGCCAGCAGCCCGGATCCGGGACTAGGTCAAGAGACCCAGTACTTC.

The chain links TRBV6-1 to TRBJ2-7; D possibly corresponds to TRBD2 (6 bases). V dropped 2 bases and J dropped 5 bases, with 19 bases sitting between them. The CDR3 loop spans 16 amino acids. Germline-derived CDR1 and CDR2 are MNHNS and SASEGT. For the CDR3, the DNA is TGTGCCAGCAGTGAAATGAGGAGGGCCGGCATCCACGAGCAGTACTTC. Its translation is CASSEMRRAGIHEQYF.

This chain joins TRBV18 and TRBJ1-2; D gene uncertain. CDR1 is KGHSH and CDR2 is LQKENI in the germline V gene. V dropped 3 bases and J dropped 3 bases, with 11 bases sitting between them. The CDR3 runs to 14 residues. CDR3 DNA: TGTGCCAGCTCACCGGTGAATACGGACTATGGCTACACCTTC. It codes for CASSPVNTDYGYTF.

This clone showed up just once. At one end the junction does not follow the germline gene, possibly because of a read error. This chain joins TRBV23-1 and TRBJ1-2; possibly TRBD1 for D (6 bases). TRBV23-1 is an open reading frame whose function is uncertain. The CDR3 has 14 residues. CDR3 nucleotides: TGCGCCAGCCTAAGAATACAGGGTGAGTATGGGTACACCTTC. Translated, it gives CASLRIQGEYGYTF.

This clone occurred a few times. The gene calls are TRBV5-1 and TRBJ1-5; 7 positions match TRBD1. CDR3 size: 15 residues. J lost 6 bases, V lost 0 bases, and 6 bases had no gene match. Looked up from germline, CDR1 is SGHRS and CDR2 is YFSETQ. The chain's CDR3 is CASSLVGGAGQPQHF. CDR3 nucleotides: TGCGCCAGCAGCTTGGTAGGGGGCGCCGGTCAGCCCCAGCATTTT.

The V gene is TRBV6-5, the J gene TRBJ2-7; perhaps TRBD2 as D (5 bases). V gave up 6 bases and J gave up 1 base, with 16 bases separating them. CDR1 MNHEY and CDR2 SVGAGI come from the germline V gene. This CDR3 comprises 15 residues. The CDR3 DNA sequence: TGTGCCAGCAGAGTTTCTCGGGGATTTTCCTACGAGCAGTACTTC. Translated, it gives CASRVSRGFSYEQYF.

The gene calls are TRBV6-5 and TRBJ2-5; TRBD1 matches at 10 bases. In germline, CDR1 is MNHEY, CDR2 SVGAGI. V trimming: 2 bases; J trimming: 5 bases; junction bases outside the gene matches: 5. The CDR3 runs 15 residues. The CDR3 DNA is TGTGCCAGCAGTTACCTCGGGACAGGGGAGGAGACCCAGTACTTC. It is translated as CASSYLGTGEETQYF.

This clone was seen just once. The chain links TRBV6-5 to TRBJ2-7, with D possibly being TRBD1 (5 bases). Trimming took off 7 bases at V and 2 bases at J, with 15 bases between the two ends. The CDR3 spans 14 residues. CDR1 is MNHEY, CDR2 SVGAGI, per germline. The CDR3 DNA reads TGTGCCAGCACCGACAGACGTTTAGCCTACGAGCAGTACTTC. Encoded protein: CASTDRRLAYEQYF.